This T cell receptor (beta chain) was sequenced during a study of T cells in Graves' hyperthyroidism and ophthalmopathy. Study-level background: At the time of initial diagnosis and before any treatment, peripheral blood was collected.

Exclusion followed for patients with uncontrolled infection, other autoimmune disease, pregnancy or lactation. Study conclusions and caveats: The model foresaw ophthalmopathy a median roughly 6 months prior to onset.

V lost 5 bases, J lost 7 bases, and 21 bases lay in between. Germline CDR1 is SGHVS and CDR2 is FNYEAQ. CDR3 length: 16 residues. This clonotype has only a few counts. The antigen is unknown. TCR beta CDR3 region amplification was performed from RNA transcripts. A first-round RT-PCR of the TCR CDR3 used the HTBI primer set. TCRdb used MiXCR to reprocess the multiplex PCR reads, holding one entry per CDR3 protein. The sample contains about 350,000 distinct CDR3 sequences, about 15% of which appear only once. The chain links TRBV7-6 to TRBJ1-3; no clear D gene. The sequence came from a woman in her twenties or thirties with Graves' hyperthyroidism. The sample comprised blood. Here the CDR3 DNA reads TGTGCCAGCAGCATTGACTCAGGAGGTTTCGGGAACACCATATATTTT. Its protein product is CASSIDSGGFGNTIYF.